This TCR beta chain appears in the sequencing data of a study of T cells in Graves' hyperthyroidism and ophthalmopathy. Study-wide results and caveats: Blood held most thyroid clonotypes expanded above 0.001 frequency.

TCR beta CDR3 sequences were amplified from RNA transcripts. The TCR CDR3 was amplified in a first-round RT-PCR using the HTBI primer set. TCRdb redid the calling of the multiplex PCR reads with MiXCR, one entry per CDR3 protein. Of about 840,000 distinct CDR3 sequences listed, about two fifths are singletons. The CDR3 spans 15 residues. V lost 6 bases and J 5 bases, leaving 20 bases between the germline ends. Germline V gene data show CDR1 as ENHRY and CDR2 as SYGVKD. This clonotype was detected ten times or more. As yet, its antigen is unknown. Diagnostic decisions used clinical symptoms, serum thyroxine and TRAb, thyroid ultrasound and orbital computed tomography.

The gene calls are TRBV10-3 and TRBJ2-7; D is undetermined. Specimen: blood. This receptor was identified in a young man with Graves' hyperthyroidism. CDR3 region: CAISRDGFRVHEQYF. In nucleotides, the CDR3 is TGTGCCATCAGCCGCGACGGATTCCGAGTTCACGAGCAGTACTTC.